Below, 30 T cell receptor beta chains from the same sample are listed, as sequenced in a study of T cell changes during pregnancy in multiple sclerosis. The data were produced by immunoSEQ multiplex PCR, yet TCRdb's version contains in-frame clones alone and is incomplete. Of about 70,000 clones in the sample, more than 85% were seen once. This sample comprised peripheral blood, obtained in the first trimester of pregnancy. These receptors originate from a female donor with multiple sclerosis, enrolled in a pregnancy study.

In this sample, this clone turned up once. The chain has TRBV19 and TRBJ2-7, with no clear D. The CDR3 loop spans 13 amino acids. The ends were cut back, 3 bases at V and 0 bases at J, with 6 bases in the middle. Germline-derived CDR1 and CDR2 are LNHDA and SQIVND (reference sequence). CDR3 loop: CASSMAVSYEQYF. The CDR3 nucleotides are TGTGCCAGTAGTATGGCAGTCTCCTACGAGCAGTACTTC.

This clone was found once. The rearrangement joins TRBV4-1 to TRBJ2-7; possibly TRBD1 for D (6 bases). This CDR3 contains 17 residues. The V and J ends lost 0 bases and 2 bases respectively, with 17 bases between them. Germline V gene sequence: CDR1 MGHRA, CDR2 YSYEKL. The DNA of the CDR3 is TGCGCCAGCAGCCAAGATCTGCCTGACAGGACCCCCTACGAGCAGTACTTC. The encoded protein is CASSQDLPDRTPYEQYF.

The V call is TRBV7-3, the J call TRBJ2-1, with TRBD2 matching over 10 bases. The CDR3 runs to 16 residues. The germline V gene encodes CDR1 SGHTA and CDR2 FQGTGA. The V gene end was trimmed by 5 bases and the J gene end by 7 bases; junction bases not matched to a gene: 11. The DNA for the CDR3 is TGTGCCAGCAGCCTCCAAGCGGGAGGGTTCCTGAATGAGCAGTTCTTC. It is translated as CASSLQAGGFLNEQFF.

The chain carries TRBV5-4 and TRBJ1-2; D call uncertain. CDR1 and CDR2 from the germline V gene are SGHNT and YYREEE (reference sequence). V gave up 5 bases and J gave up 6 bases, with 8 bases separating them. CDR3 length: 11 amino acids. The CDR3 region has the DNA TGTGCCAGCAGGCTCCGGGATGGCTACACCTTC. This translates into CASRLRDGYTF.

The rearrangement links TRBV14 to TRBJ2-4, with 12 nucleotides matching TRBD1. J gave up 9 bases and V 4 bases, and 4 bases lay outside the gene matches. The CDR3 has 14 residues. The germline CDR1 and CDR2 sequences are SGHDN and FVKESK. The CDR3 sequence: CASSPGTGGFIQYF. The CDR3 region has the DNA TGTGCCAGCAGCCCCGGGACAGGGGGCTTCATTCAGTACTTC.

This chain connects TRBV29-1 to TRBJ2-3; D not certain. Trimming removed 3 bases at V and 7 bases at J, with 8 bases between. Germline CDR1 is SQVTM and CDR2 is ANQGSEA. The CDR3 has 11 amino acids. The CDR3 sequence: CSVDWANTQYF. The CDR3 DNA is TGCAGCGTTGACTGGGCGAATACGCAGTATTTT.

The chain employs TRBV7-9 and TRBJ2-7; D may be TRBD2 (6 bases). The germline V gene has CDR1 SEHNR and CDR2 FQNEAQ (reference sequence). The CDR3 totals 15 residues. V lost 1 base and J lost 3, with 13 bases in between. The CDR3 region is CASSLGGVGVYEQYF. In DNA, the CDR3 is TGTGCCAGCAGCTTAGGGGGGGTGGGGGTCTACGAGCAGTACTTC.

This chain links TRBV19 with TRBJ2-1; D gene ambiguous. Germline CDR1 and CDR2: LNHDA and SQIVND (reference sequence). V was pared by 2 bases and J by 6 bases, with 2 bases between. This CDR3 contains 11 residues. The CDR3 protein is CASSILNEQFF. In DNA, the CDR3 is TGTGCCAGTAGTATACTCAATGAGCAGTTCTTC.

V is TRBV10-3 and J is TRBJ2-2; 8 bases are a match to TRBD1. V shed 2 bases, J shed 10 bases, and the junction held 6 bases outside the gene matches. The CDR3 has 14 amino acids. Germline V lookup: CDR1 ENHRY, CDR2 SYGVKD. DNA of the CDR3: TGTGCCATCAGTGAGAGACAGGGGCGGGAGGAGCTGTTTTTT. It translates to CAISERQGREELFF.

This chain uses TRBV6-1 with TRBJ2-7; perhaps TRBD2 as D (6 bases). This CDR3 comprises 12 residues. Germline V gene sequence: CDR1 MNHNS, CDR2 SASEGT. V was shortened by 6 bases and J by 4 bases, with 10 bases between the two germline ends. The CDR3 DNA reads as TGTGCCAGCAGCGCACGGGGGTACGAGCAGTACTTC. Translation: CASSARGYEQYF.

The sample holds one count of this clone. As DNA, the CDR3 is TGTGCCAGCAGCCGGAGGACTAGCGGGTCCTGGGGCTCAGATACGCAGTATTTT. As protein: CASSRRTSGSWGSDTQYF. V usage is TRBV5-8 and J usage is TRBJ2-3; the match to TRBD2 covers 11 bases. Germline-derived CDR1 and CDR2 are SGHTS and YDEGEE. This CDR3 spans 18 amino acids. The J segment lost 4 bases and the V segment lost 4 bases, leaving 14 bases of the junction unmatched.

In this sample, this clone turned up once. CDR3 bases: TGTGCCAGCAGTACCTACGGACAGGGTCGGAGGGGCACTGAAGCTTTCTTT. Translation gives CASSTYGQGRRGTEAFF. This chain uses TRBV28 with TRBJ1-1; 8 positions agree with TRBD1. J lost 4 bases, V lost 5 bases, and 15 bases had no gene match. Germline V gene data show CDR1 as MDHEN and CDR2 as SYDVKM. The CDR3 is made up of 17 amino acids.

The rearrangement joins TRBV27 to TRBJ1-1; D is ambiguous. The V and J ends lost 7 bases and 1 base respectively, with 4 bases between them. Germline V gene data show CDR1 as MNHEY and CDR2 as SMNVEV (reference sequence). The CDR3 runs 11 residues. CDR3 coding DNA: TGTGCCAGCATGCGGAACACTGAAGCTTTCTTT. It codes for CASMRNTEAFF.

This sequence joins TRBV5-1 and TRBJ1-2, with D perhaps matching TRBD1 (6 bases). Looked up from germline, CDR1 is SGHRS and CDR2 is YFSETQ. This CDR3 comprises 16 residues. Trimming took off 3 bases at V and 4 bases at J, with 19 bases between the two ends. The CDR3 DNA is TGCGCCAGCAGCTGGAGTGTGGGGGCCGGTAGCTATGGCTACACCTTC. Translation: CASSWSVGAGSYGYTF.

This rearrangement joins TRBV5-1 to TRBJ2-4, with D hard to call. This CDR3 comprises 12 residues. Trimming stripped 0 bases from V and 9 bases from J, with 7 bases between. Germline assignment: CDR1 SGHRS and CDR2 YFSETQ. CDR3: CASSLDPSIQYF. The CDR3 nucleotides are TGCGCCAGCAGCTTGGATCCTAGCATTCAGTACTTC.

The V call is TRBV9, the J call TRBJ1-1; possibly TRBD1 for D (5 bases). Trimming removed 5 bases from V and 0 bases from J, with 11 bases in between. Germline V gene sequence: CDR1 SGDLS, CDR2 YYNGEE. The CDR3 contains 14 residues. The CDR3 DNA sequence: TGTGCCAGCAGTTCAGGGTTTATGAACACTGAAGCTTTCTTT. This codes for CASSSGFMNTEAFF.

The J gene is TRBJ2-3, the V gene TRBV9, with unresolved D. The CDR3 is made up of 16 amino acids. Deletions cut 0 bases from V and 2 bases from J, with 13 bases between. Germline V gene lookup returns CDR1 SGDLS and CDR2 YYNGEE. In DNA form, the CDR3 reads TGTGCCAGCAGCGTAGGGTCTTCACTATACACAGATACGCAGTATTTT. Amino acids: CASSVGSSLYTDTQYF.

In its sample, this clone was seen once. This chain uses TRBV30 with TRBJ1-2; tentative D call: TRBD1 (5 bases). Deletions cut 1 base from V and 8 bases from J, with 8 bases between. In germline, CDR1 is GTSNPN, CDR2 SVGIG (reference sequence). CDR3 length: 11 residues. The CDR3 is CAWSETAGYTF. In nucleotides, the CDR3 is TGTGCCTGGAGTGAGACAGCAGGCTACACCTTC.

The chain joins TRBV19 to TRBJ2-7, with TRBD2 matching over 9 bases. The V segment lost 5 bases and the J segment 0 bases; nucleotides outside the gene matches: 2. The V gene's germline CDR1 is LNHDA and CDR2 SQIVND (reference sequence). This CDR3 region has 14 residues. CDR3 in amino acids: CASSSSGVSYEQYF. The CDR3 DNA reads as TGTGCCAGTAGTTCTAGCGGGGTCTCCTACGAGCAGTACTTC.

The CDR3 sequence is CASARDRGYEQYF. The CDR3 DNA reads TGTGCCAGCGCCCGGGACAGGGGTTACGAGCAGTACTTC. The chain links TRBV6-6 to TRBJ2-7; 10 positions agree with TRBD1. J lost 4 bases, V lost 8 bases, and 5 bases had no gene match. Germline CDR1 and CDR2: MNHNY and SVGAGI (reference sequence). The CDR3 extends over 13 amino acids.

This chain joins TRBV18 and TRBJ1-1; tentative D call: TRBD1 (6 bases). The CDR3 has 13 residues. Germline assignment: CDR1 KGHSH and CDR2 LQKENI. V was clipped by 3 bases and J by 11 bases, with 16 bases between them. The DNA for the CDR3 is TGTGCCAGCTCACCCCAGGGGCAGGGCGAGGCTTTCTTT. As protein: CASSPQGQGEAFF. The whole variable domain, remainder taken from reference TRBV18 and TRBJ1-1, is NAGVMQNPRHLVRRRGQEARLRCSPMKGHSHVYWYRQLPEEGLKFMVYLQKENIIDESGMPKERFSAEFPKEGPSILRIQQVVRGDSAAYFCASSPQGQGEAFFGQGTRLTVV.

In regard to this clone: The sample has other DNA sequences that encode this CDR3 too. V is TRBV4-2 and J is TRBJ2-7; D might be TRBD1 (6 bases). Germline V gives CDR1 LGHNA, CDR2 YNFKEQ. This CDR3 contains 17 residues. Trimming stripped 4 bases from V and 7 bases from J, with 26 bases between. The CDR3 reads CASSLDPGGYIAGEQYF. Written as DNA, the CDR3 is TGTGCCAGCAGCCTTGACCCTGGGGGCTATATCGCAGGGGAGCAGTACTTC.

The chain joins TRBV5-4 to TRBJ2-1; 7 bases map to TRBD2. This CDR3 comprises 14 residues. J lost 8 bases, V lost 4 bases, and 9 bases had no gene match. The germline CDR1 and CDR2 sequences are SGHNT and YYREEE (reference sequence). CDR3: CASSRRTSSDEQFF. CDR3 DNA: TGTGCCAGCAGCCGGAGGACTAGTTCGGATGAGCAGTTCTTC.

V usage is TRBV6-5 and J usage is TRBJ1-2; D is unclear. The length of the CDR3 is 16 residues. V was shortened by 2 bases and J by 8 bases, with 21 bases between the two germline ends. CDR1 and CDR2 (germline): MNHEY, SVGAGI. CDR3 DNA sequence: TGTGCCAGCAGTTACACCGCCGGGGTCGTTCATTCAGGCTACACCTTC. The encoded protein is CASSYTAGVVHSGYTF.

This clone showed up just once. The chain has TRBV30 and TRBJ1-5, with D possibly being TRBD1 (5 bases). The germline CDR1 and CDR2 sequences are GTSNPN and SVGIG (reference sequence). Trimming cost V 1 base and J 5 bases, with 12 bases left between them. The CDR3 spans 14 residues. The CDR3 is CAWSDLLQDQPQHF. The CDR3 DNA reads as TGTGCCTGGAGTGATCTTCTACAGGATCAGCCCCAGCATTTT. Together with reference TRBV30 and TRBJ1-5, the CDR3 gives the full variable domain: SQTIHQWPATLVQPVGSPLSLECTVEGTSNPNLYWYRQAAGRGLQLLFYSVGIGQISSEVPQNLSASRPQDRQFILSSKKLLLSDSGFYLCAWSDLLQDQPQHFGDGTRLSIL.

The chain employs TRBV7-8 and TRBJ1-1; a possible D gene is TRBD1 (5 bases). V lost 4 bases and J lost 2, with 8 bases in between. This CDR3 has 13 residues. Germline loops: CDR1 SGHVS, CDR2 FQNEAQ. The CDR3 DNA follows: TGTGCCAGCAGCTCGCAGGGAAACACTGAAGCTTTCTTT. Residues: CASSSQGNTEAFF.

The CDR3 here is CASSRQEVYEQYF. The CDR3 coding sequence is TGTGCCAGCAGCCGACAAGAAGTCTACGAGCAGTACTTC. This sequence joins TRBV14 and TRBJ2-7; D uncertain. This CDR3 spans 13 amino acids. Trimming took off 4 bases at V and 3 bases at J, with 10 bases between the two ends. The germline gives CDR1 SGHDN, CDR2 FVKESK. The variable domain in full, completed from reference TRBV14 and TRBJ2-7, reads EAGVTQFPSHSVIEKGQTVTLRCDPISGHDNLYWYRRVMGKEIKFLLHFVKESKQDESGMPNNRFLAERTGGTYSTLKVQPAELEDSGVYFCASSRQEVYEQYFGPGTRLTVT.

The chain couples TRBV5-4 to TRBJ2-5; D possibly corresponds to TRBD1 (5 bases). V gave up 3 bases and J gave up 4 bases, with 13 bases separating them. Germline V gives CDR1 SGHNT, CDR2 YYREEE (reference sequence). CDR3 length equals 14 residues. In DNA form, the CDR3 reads TGTGCCAGCAGCTCCTTTAGGGGAAGAGAGACCCAGTACTTC. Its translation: CASSSFRGRETQYF.

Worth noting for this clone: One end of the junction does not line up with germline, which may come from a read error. The CDR3 DNA sequence: TGTGCCTGGAGTATGGGGGCGGGGGCGAGGGTGGACTTC. Translated, it gives CAWSMGAGARVDF. The rearrangement links TRBV30 to TRBJ2-7; perhaps TRBD2 as D (7 bases). CDR1 is GTSNPN, CDR2 SVGIG, per germline (reference sequence). This CDR3 is built from 13 residues.

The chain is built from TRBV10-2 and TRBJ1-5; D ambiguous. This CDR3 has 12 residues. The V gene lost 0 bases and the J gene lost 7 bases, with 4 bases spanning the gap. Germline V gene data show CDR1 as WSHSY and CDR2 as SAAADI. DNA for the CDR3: TGCGCCAGCAGTGAGTCGGGCCAGCCCCAGCATTTT. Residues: CASSESGQPQHF.